This T cell receptor (beta chain) was obtained from a study of OX40 agonist ivuxolimab in advanced cancers. Study information: A diagnosis of hepatocellular carcinoma, melanoma, renal cell or head and neck cancer was present in dose-escalation patients. Three patients, one with hepatocellular carcinoma and two with cutaneous melanoma, achieved partial responses. Study outcomes and limitations: At 0.1 to 3.0 mg/kg and by week 6, CD4+ and CD8+ T cells in the blood had expanded clonally. Among the nonresponders, some also had low normalized T-cell clonal expansion.

Assay: immunoSEQ multiplex PCR; the TCRdb copy retains only in-frame clones and omits some. The sample has tens of thousands of clones, more than 90% seen once. CDR3 size: 14 residues. V lost 5 bases, J lost 4 bases, and 3 bases stayed unmatched. CDR1 is SEHNR, CDR2 FQNEAQ, per germline (reference sequence). In regard to this clone: Antigen unknown.

The V and J genes are TRBV7-9 and TRBJ2-5, with TRBD2 identical over 11 bases. The material was CD4+ or CD8+ T cells sorted from blood, obtained in a trial of the OX40 agonist ivuxolimab. This TCR was recovered from an adult with an advanced solid tumor such as melanoma, head and neck, liver or kidney cancer. The CDR3: CASSPLAGVETQYF. The CDR3 bases are TGTGCCAGCAGCCCACTAGCGGGAGTAGAGACCCAGTACTTC.